Listed below are T cell receptor beta chains from one sample, sequenced in a study of vaccination effects on CD4 cells after COVID-19. The repertoire was sequenced with immunoSEQ multiplex PCR; TCRdb's copy has only in-frame clones and lacks some. The data show tens of thousands of clones, 80% seen once. No antigen is known for these receptors. The specimen was CD4+ T cells from PBMCs cultured with SARS-CoV-2 spike peptides, collected before COVID-19 vaccination. These receptors all stem from a human donor who received a COVID-19 vaccine. Both conserved end residues are part of each CDR3. D genes are given only for firm matches. Size tells how often a clone was seen (once, few, many) or the class of an expanded clone, and some rows leave it out.

j_gene: TRBJ2-5
d_gene: NA
v_gene: TRBV10-1
abundance: NA
CDR3nt: TGCGCCAGCAGTGCCGACATGTTAGAGACCCAGTACTTC
CDR3aa: CASSADMLETQYF

j_gene: TRBJ1-1
d_gene: TRBD1
v_gene: TRBV10-3
abundance: NA
CDR3nt: TGTGCCATCAGTGAAGTTCAGGGGGGAGCTTTCTTT
CDR3aa: CAISEVQGGAFF

j_gene: TRBJ1-6
d_gene: NA
v_gene: TRBV2
abundance: once
CDR3nt: TGTGCCAGCAGTGATTGGGGCAGCTCACCCCTCCACTTT
CDR3aa: CASSDWGSSPLHF

j_gene: TRBJ1-6
d_gene: NA
v_gene: TRBV3-1/TRBV3-2
abundance: NA
CDR3nt: TGTGCCAGCAGCCAAATTTGGGAGACACCCCTCCACTTT
CDR3aa: CASSQIWETPLHF

j_gene: TRBJ2-3
d_gene: NA
v_gene: TRBV5-1
abundance: NA
CDR3nt: TGCGCCAGCAGCTTGTCTCCGGGGGCGACAGATACGCAGTATTTT
CDR3aa: CASSLSPGATDTQYF

j_gene: TRBJ1-2
d_gene: NA
v_gene: TRBV7-2
abundance: NA
CDR3nt: TGTGCCAGCAGTACGAACAGGGTTGGCTACACCTTC
CDR3aa: CASSTNRVGYTF

j_gene: TRBJ2-5
d_gene: TRBD2
v_gene: TRBV12-5
abundance: NA
CDR3nt: TGTGCTAGTGGCCCGGGACTAACCCAAGAGACCCAGTACTTC
CDR3aa: CASGPGLTQETQYF

j_gene: TRBJ1-4
d_gene: NA
v_gene: TRBV15
abundance: NA
CDR3nt: TGTGCCACCAGCAGAGACAGGGGTGGATCTGAAAAACTGTTTTTT
CDR3aa: CATSRDRGGSEKLFF

j_gene: TRBJ2-3
d_gene: TRBD2
v_gene: TRBV7-3
abundance: NA
CDR3nt: TGTGCCAGCAGCTTAAGGGCTAGCGGGGGGACTAGCACAGATACGCAGTATTTT
CDR3aa: CASSLRASGGTSTDTQYF

j_gene: TRBJ1-1
d_gene: NA
v_gene: TRBV5-1
abundance: NA
CDR3nt: TGCGCCAGCAGCTTGGGGACGGTGAACACTGAAGCTTTCTTT
CDR3aa: CASSLGTVNTEAFF

j_gene: TRBJ1-5
d_gene: NA
v_gene: TRBV5-1
abundance: NA
CDR3nt: TGCGCCAGCAGCTTGGCAGGGCGGGAGAATCAGCCCCAGCATTTT
CDR3aa: CASSLAGRENQPQHF

j_gene: TRBJ2-3
d_gene: NA
v_gene: TRBV5-1
abundance: NA
CDR3nt: TGCGCCAGCAGCTCCACTTTTAGCACAGATACGCAGTATTTT
CDR3aa: CASSSTFSTDTQYF

j_gene: TRBJ1-4
d_gene: NA
v_gene: TRBV23-1
abundance: NA
CDR3nt: TGCGCCAGCAGTCAATCAATGGCCTCGGCAACTAATGAAAAACTGTTTTTT
CDR3aa: CASSQSMASATNEKLFF

j_gene: TRBJ2-2
d_gene: TRBD1
v_gene: TRBV3-1/TRBV3-2
abundance: few
CDR3nt: TGTGCCAGCATGGGACAGGGCACCACCGGGGAGCTGTTTTTT
CDR3aa: CASMGQGTTGELFF

j_gene: TRBJ1-2
d_gene: NA
v_gene: TRBV7-2
abundance: NA
CDR3nt: TGTGCCAGCAGCTTAGGGGGGGCGCTCTATGGCTACACCTTC
CDR3aa: CASSLGGALYGYTF

j_gene: TRBJ2-5
d_gene: NA
v_gene: TRBV18
abundance: NA
CDR3nt: TGTGCCAGCTCACCGAGGACCGAAGAGACCCAGTACTTC
CDR3aa: CASSPRTEETQYF

j_gene: TRBJ1-2
d_gene: NA
v_gene: TRBV12-5
abundance: NA
CDR3nt: TGTGCTAGTGGTTTGAGGCAGGGGCCCGCGTTAAGCTATGGCTACACCTTC
CDR3aa: CASGLRQGPALSYGYTF

j_gene: TRBJ2-2
d_gene: NA
v_gene: TRBV18
abundance: NA
CDR3nt: TGTGCCAGCTCAAAGAACACCGGGGAGCTGTTTTTT
CDR3aa: CASSKNTGELFF

j_gene: TRBJ1-5
d_gene: NA
v_gene: TRBV5-1
abundance: NA
CDR3nt: TGCGCCAGCAGCTTGGGGGCAGGGACGGATAGCAATCAGCCCCAGCATTTT
CDR3aa: CASSLGAGTDSNQPQHF

j_gene: TRBJ2-3
d_gene: TRBD1
v_gene: TRBV10-3
abundance: NA
CDR3nt: TGTGCCATCAGCCGGGACAGGGCCCCAGATACGCAGTATTTT
CDR3aa: CAISRDRAPDTQYF

j_gene: TRBJ2-5
d_gene: TRBD2
v_gene: TRBV6-6
abundance: NA
CDR3nt: TGTGCCAGCACTAAACCTGGACTAGCGGGGGGGGAGACCCAGTACTTC
CDR3aa: CASTKPGLAGGETQYF

j_gene: TRBJ2-3
d_gene: TRBD1
v_gene: TRBV5-1
abundance: NA
CDR3nt: TGCGCCAGCAGCTTGTGGGGACAGGGGGAGGCAGATACGCAGTATTTT
CDR3aa: CASSLWGQGEADTQYF

j_gene: TRBJ2-2
d_gene: TRBD1
v_gene: TRBV7-2
abundance: few
CDR3nt: TGTGCCAGCAGCTTCTCCGGGACAGGGGGGATCGGGGAGCTGTTTTTT
CDR3aa: CASSFSGTGGIGELFF

j_gene: TRBJ2-3
d_gene: NA
v_gene: TRBV9
abundance: once
CDR3nt: TGTGCCAGCAGCGTAGGCTTTCGCACAGATACGCAGTATTTT
CDR3aa: CASSVGFRTDTQYF

j_gene: TRBJ1-5
d_gene: NA
v_gene: TRBV19
abundance: NA
CDR3nt: TGTGCCAGTAGTAGCCAGGGGCGCAATCAGCCCCAGCATTTT
CDR3aa: CASSSQGRNQPQHF

j_gene: TRBJ2-5
d_gene: TRBD1
v_gene: TRBV4-1
abundance: NA
CDR3nt: TGCGCCAGCAGCCAAGGGCCTGGGACAGAAGAGACCCAGTACTTC
CDR3aa: CASSQGPGTEETQYF

j_gene: TRBJ2-5
d_gene: TRBD1
v_gene: TRBV6-5
abundance: NA
CDR3nt: TGTGCCAGCAGTCACCGGGGACAGATCCAAGAGACCCAGTACTTC
CDR3aa: CASSHRGQIQETQYF

j_gene: TRBJ1-1
d_gene: TRBD1
v_gene: TRBV27
abundance: NA
CDR3nt: TGTGCCAGCAGTCCAGACAGGGGGAACACTGAAGCTTTCTTT
CDR3aa: CASSPDRGNTEAFF

j_gene: TRBJ2-5
d_gene: TRBD2
v_gene: TRBV7-2
abundance: NA
CDR3nt: TGTGCCAGCAGCCCTAGCGGGGGGTACCAAGAGACCCAGTACTTC
CDR3aa: CASSPSGGYQETQYF

j_gene: TRBJ2-5
d_gene: NA
v_gene: TRBV12-3/TRBV12-4
abundance: once
CDR3nt: TGTGCCAGCAGTCGGGATACTCTGGAGACCCAGTACTTC
CDR3aa: CASSRDTLETQYF

j_gene: TRBJ1-5
d_gene: NA
v_gene: TRBV27
abundance: NA
CDR3nt: TGTGCCAGCAGTCTATCACTCCGGACAGCCCAAGGGGCACTCTATCAGCCCCAGCATTTT
CDR3aa: CASSLSLRTAQGALYQPQHF

j_gene: TRBJ1-1
d_gene: NA
v_gene: TRBV7-2
abundance: once
CDR3nt: TGTGCCAGCAGCTTAGCAGCAGGGAGCACTGAAGCTTTCTTT
CDR3aa: CASSLAAGSTEAFF

j_gene: TRBJ2-1
d_gene: NA
v_gene: TRBV11-3
abundance: once
CDR3nt: TGTGCCAGCAGCTTAGCCGGGCCCCGGAACCCCAATGAGCAGTTCTTC
CDR3aa: CASSLAGPRNPNEQFF

j_gene: TRBJ1-4
d_gene: NA
v_gene: TRBV7-8
abundance: NA
CDR3nt: TGTGCCAGCAGCTCAGACGAACTAATGAAGAAACTGTTTTTT
CDR3aa: CASSSDELMKKLFF

j_gene: TRBJ1-1
d_gene: TRBD1
v_gene: TRBV30
abundance: NA
CDR3nt: TGTGCCGCCACCTCCGGACAGGAGACTGAAGCTTTCTTT
CDR3aa: CAATSGQETEAFF

j_gene: TRBJ2-3
d_gene: TRBD2
v_gene: TRBV7-3
abundance: once
CDR3nt: TGTGCCAGCAAGCTAGCGGGCACAGATACGCAGTATTTT
CDR3aa: CASKLAGTDTQYF

j_gene: TRBJ1-6
d_gene: NA
v_gene: TRBV4-3
abundance: NA
CDR3nt: TGCGCCAGCAGCCAAGAGCAGTATAATTCACCCCTCCACTTT
CDR3aa: CASSQEQYNSPLHF

j_gene: TRBJ1-1
d_gene: TRBD1
v_gene: TRBV11-2
abundance: NA
CDR3nt: TGTGCCAGCAGCTTAGGAGGAATAACAGGGGTGAACACTGAAGCTTTCTTT
CDR3aa: CASSLGGITGVNTEAFF

j_gene: TRBJ2-3
d_gene: NA
v_gene: TRBV29-1
abundance: NA
CDR3nt: TGCAGCGTCGACAGCCTATTTACAGATACGCAGTATTTT
CDR3aa: CSVDSLFTDTQYF

j_gene: TRBJ1-2
d_gene: NA
v_gene: TRBV6-2/TRBV6-3
abundance: NA
CDR3nt: TGTGCCAGCAGTTACTCGGGCTATGGCTACACCTTC
CDR3aa: CASSYSGYGYTF

j_gene: TRBJ2-2
d_gene: NA
v_gene: TRBV19
abundance: few
CDR3nt: TGTGCCAGTAGGGACCTATTGCGGACGGGTATCGGGGAGCTGTTTTTT
CDR3aa: CASRDLLRTGIGELFF